Included here is one T cell receptor beta chain sequence, with context. This clonotype occurred a few times. What antigen it recognizes has not been identified. Per-base quality was not reported, and no clone a single base away is much larger than it. The library came from 5' RACE. The run used an Illumina HiSeq 2000. Template switching introduced a universal primer binding site; the final cDNA contained a unique molecular identifier, enabling accurate counting of TCR cDNA molecules. First-strand cDNA for TCR alpha and beta chains was synthesized from specific primers in the conserved constant-segment region. To control for contamination, every cDNA library carried two barcodes: a SMART-Mk sample barcode plus Illumina barcodes. TruSeq adapter sequences and Illumina sample barcodes were added in two successive PCR steps. The Illumina HiSeq platform was used with custom primers to sequence TCR alpha and beta cDNA libraries. Processing in the source paper ran as follows. Raw reads were processed with MiGEC to extract unique molecular identifiers, and MiXCR was used to determine CDR3 positions. For each individual, recombination models were inferred using an EM algorithm with the repgenHMM and IGoR tools. Shared clonotypes were analyzed with the tcR package in R, and sharing was normalized by the product of cloneset sizes. To study raw recombination free of thymic and clonal selection effects, out-of-frame nonproductive sequences were analyzed. TCRdb redid the processing of the public reads, applying fastp at Q25 and MiXCR, and retained in-frame beta chains. CDR3 protein sequences are deduplicated, and each keeps its most common genes and DNA. TCRdb assigned the V and J calls; the authors' analysis was not used. The sample has about 1.7 million distinct CDR3 sequences on record, about 32% of them singletons. The ten largest clones capture less than 0.35% of the sample.

This sample was included in a study of identical twins (TCRdb year 2016). Turning to the overall study: To test whether fetal clonotypes persist, the study used deep sequencing on TCR alpha and beta repertoires from monozygotic twins, unrelated adults of various ages, and cord blood. To rule out contamination, replicate twin experiments were performed at different times with different library preparation protocols. The full study reports these points: Out-of-frame TCR alpha sharing in monozygotic twins was systematically underestimated by recombination models, whereas sharing between unrelated individuals was in agreement with the recombination models. Excess twin sharing in beta out-of-frame sequences was weaker because fewer shared sequences lowered the signal-to-noise ratio. Because the same donors could not be followed over many years, the conclusions relied on cross-sectional statistical analysis. Invariant T cells such as MAIT and iNKT could partly confound zero-insertion analyses, although diverse VJ usage argued against such confounding for most clonotypes. Fewer insertions were carried by abundant cord blood beta clonotypes; a weaker similar trend was observed in young adult naive repertoires, while no such trend was observed in memory repertoires. Compared with coincidental sharing between unrelated individuals, out-of-frame TCR alpha sequences shared between twins showed an excess of sequences with low generation probability.

Only healthy Caucasian donors were included. The sequence derives from a newborn girl in good health. The sequenced sample consisted of cord blood.

CDR3 loop: CASSEVGTGATPYGYTF. The nucleotide sequence reads TGTGCCAGCAGTGAAGTTGGGACAGGGGCGACCCCCTATGGCTACACCTTC. The chain is made from TRBV2 and TRBJ1-2, and TRBD1 matches 10 of the central bases. From a lookup of the germline V gene, CDR1 and CDR2 are SNHLY and FYNNEI. For this chain, trimming is 1 base at the V end and 4 bases at the J end, and the number of junction bases without a gene match is 9. Its CDR3 holds 17 amino acids, cysteine through phenylalanine. This entry keeps only the CDR3 DNA: 51 bases, framed from base 1.